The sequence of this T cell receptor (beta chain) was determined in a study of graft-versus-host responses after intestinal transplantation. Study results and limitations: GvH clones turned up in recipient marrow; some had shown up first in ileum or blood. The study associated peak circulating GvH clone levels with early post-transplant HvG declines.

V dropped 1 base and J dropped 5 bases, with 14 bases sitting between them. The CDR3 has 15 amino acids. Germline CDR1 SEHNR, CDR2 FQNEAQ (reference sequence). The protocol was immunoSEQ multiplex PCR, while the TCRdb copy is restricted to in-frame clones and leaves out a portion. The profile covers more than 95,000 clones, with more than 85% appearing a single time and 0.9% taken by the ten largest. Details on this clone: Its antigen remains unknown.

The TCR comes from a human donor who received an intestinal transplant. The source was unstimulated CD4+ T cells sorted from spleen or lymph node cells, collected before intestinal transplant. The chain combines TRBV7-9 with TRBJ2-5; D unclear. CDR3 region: CASSLDLRVRETQYF. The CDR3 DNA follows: TGTGCCAGCAGCTTAGATCTTAGGGTTCGGGAGACCCAGTACTTC.